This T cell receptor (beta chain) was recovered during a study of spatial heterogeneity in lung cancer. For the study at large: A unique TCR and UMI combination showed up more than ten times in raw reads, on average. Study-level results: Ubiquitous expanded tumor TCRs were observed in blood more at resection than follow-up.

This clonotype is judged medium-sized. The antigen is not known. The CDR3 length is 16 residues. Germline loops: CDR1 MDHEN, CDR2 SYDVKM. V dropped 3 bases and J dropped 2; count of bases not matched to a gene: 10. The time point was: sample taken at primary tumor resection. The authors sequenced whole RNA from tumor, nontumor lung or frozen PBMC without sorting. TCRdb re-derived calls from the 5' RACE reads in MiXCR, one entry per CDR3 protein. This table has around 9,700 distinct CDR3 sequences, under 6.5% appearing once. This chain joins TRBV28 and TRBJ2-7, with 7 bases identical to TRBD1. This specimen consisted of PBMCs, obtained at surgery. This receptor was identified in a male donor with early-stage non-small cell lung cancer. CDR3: CASSFPGTVAAYEQYF. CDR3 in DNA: TGTGCCAGCAGTTTCCCCGGGACAGTTGCTGCCTACGAGCAGTACTTC.